This TCR beta chain was found in a study of blood T cell repertoires in COVID-19. Study-level background: The United States, Italy and Spain were the sources of the acute and convalescent COVID-19 samples. Sources were T cells, B-cell-depleted T cells, or PBMCs; the material itself was cDNA or gDNA.

In the authors' workflow: Reference gene primer amplification gave nucleated cell count estimates. Data came from immunoSEQ multiplex PCR; TCRdb stores just in-frame clones and leaves some out. V and J calls and clone size are copied from that table; D and trimming were computed from the DNA. The sample lists approximately 110,000 clones, over 75% occurring once. This clone occurred many times. CDR3 size: 13 residues. Germline CDR1 is SQVTM and CDR2 is ANQGSEA. With V trimmed by 4 bases and J by 5 bases, 7 bases remained unmatched. Sequenced material: peripheral blood. This clonotype originated in an elderly woman with acute or convalescent COVID-19. This chain connects TRBV29-1 to TRBJ1-1; 7 bases are shared with TRBD1. The CDR3 reads CSVGGSRGTEAFF. The CDR3 coding sequence is TGCAGCGTTGGGGGGTCCAGGGGGACTGAAGCTTTCTTT.